This is a list of T cell receptor beta chains from one sample in a study of response to subunit inactivated influenza vaccine. In TCRdb, the RT-PCR reads were re-called with MiXCR into one record per CDR3 protein. Found here are about 500,000 distinct CDR3 sequences, about 15% of them singletons; the top ten hold 2.5% to 3.5%. Sequencing was performed on CD4+ T cells sorted from PBMCs, taken roughly 24 months after vaccination. The receptors here all came from a man between 50 and 70 years old who received an inactivated influenza vaccine. Each CDR3 is given with its conserved first and last residue. A D gene is named only where the DNA matches it firmly. Only some rows state a clone size, as once, few, many or a class for expanded clones.

CDR3	DNA	V	D	J	size
CASSRVTSGGFSGELFF	TGTGCCAGCAGCCGAGTAACTAGCGGGGGGTTTTCCGGGGAGCTGTTTTTT	TRBV3-1	TRBD2	TRBJ2-2	few
CSAGSPRGGTGELFF	TGCAGTGCCGGAAGTCCTAGGGGGGGCACCGGGGAGCTGTTTTTT	TRBV20-1	.	TRBJ2-2	few
CASQGPPIAGELFF	TGTGCCAGCCAGGGGCCCCCCATTGCCGGGGAGCTGTTTTTT	TRBV28	.	TRBJ2-2	.
CASSQAPGLRETQYF	TGCGCCAGCAGCCAAGCTCCGGGACTTCGGGAGACCCAGTACTTC	TRBV4-3	.	TRBJ2-5	few
CATGITPPPGELFF	TGTGCCACGGGAATAACTCCCCCTCCCGGGGAGCTGTTTTTT	TRBV2	.	TRBJ2-2	few
CASSFAGTSGVYEQFF	TGTGCCAGCAGTTTTGCCGGGACTAGCGGGGTCTATGAGCAGTTCTTC	TRBV12-3/TRBV12-4	TRBD2	TRBJ2-1	many
CASSSPDVYNEQFF	TGTGCCAGCTCATCCCCGGACGTTTACAATGAGCAGTTCTTC	TRBV18	.	TRBJ2-1	few
CASSQDRSIRHQHF	TGTGCCAGCAGCCAAGATAGGAGTATACGACACCAGCATTTT	TRBV4-2	.	TRBJ1-5	few
CASKRVNEQFF	TGTGCCAGCAAGCGGGTCAATGAGCAGTTCTTC	TRBV6-5	.	TRBJ2-1	.
CAISEGGSSTQYF	TGTGCCATCAGTGAGGGGGGATCCTCGACCCAGTACTTC	TRBV10-3	.	TRBJ2-5	.
CASSQTGQGPQHF	TGCGCCAGCAGCCAGACAGGTCAGGGGCCCCAGCATTTT	TRBV5-1	.	TRBJ1-5	.
CAVTSGGTYEQYF	TGTGCCGTAACTAGCGGGGGGACCTACGAGCAGTACTTC	TRBV27	TRBD2	TRBJ2-7	.
CAISSELAGVWKETQYF	TGTGCCATCTCCAGTGAGTTAGCGGGAGTTTGGAAAGAGACCCAGTACTTC	TRBV10-3	TRBD2	TRBJ2-5	.
CASTWGSQETQYF	TGCGCCAGCACATGGGGTAGCCAAGAGACCCAGTACTTC	TRBV5-1	.	TRBJ2-5	.
CASSQQQGNGGYTF	TGCGCCAGCAGCCAACAACAGGGGAACGGTGGCTACACCTTC	TRBV4-3	TRBD1	TRBJ1-2	few
CASSSEGGARKTQYF	TGCGCCAGCAGCTCGGAAGGGGGGGCCAGGAAGACCCAGTACTTC	TRBV5-1	.	TRBJ2-5	few
CATSRLDSQSYEQYF	TGTGCCACCAGCAGACTGGACAGTCAGTCCTACGAGCAGTACTTC	TRBV15	.	TRBJ2-7	.
CASSLVPSRYNEQFF	TGTGCCAGCAGCTTAGTCCCTAGCCGGTACAATGAGCAGTTCTTC	TRBV7-2	.	TRBJ2-1	.
CASSLTWGGGFGTEAFF	TGTGCCAGCAGCTTAACGTGGGGCGGGGGGTTTGGCACTGAAGCTTTCTTT	TRBV7-6	.	TRBJ1-1	.
CASNNRGSDSPLHF	TGTGCCAGCAACAACAGGGGTTCGGATTCACCCCTCCACTTT	TRBV7-9	TRBD1	TRBJ1-6	.
CASRGRGGTSHEQYF	TGTGCCAGCAGGGGACGCGGGGGGACGTCCCACGAGCAGTACTTC	TRBV6-1	TRBD2	TRBJ2-7	.
CASSLERTGSNEQFF	TGCGCCAGCAGCTTGGAGCGGACAGGGTCAAATGAGCAGTTCTTC	TRBV5-1	TRBD1	TRBJ2-1	few
CASSSGTSGYTQYF	TGTGCCAGCAGCTCCGGGACTAGCGGTTATACGCAGTATTTT	TRBV11-3	TRBD2	TRBJ2-3	few
CASSLVYSNQPQHF	TGTGCCAGCAGCCTCGTATATAGCAATCAGCCCCAGCATTTT	TRBV28	.	TRBJ1-5	many
CASSLGTANYGYTF	TGTGCCAGCAGTTTGGGGACAGCTAACTATGGCTACACCTTC	TRBV12-3/TRBV12-4	TRBD1	TRBJ1-2	many
CASSLGLAGGRETQYF	TGCGCCAGCAGCTTGGGCCTAGCGGGAGGGCGAGAGACCCAGTACTTC	TRBV5-1	TRBD2	TRBJ2-5	few
CASSQVPGIDEQFF	TGCGCCAGCAGCCAAGTCCCAGGGATCGATGAGCAGTTCTTC	TRBV4-1	.	TRBJ2-1	.
CASSQEILGSSEAFF	TGCGCCAGCAGCCAAGAAATCCTGGGGAGTTCTGAAGCTTTCTTT	TRBV4-3	.	TRBJ1-1	.
CASSQDLAATTNEQFF	TGTGCCAGCAGCCAAGACCTAGCGGCCACGACGAATGAGCAGTTCTTC	TRBV4-2	TRBD2	TRBJ2-1	few
CSAPRETQYF	TGCAGTGCCCCCAGGGAGACCCAGTACTTC	TRBV20-1	.	TRBJ2-5	many
CASSSTGTSMFF	TGTGCCAGCAGTTCAACCGGGACTAGTATGTTCTTC	TRBV6-2/TRBV6-3	TRBD2	TRBJ2-1	.